Listed here are 2 T cell receptor beta chains from one sample, sequenced in a study of blood T cell repertoires in COVID-19. TCRdb's table, derived via immunoSEQ multiplex PCR, lists solely in-frame clones and lacks some. Found here are about 410,000 clones, about 90% of them singletons; the top ten hold 1.5% to 2%. The sample was PBMCs or T cells enriched from blood (not recorded which). These receptors were obtained from a woman aged 30 to 39 who had recovered from COVID-19.

The genes are TRBV11-1 and TRBJ1-1, with a weak D call TRBD1 (5 bases). With 5 bases removed from V and 1 base from J, the gap between germline ends came to 14 bases. CDR1 is SGHAT, CDR2 FQDESV, per germline (reference sequence). The CDR3 has 15 residues. The CDR3 protein is CASSLRRTKNTEAFF. CDR3 bases: TGTGCCAGCAGCCTCCGCCGGACAAAGAACACTGAAGCTTTCTTT.

The V call is TRBV3-1 (or the pseudogene TRBV3-2), the J call TRBJ2-7; 13 positions agree with TRBD2. CDR1 and CDR2 from the germline V gene are LGHDT and YNNKEL (reference sequence). This CDR3 is built from 15 residues. J was trimmed by 6 bases and V by 0 bases; bases with no gene match: 2. The CDR3 DNA reads as TGTGCCAGCAGCCAAGACACTAGCGGGAGGGGCGAGCAGTACTTC. It is translated as CASSQDTSGRGEQYF.